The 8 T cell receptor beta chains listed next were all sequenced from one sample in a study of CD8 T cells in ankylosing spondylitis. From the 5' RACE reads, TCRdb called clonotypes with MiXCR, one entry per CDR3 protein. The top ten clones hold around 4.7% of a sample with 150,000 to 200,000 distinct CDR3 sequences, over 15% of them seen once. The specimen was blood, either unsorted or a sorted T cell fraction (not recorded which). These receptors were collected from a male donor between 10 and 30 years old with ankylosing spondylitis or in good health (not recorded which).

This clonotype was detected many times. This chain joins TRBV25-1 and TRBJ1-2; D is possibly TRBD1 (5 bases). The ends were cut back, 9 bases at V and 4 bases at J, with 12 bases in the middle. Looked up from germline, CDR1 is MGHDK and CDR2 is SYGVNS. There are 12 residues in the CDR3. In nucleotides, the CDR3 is TGTGCCAGTGCGCGGGGGAGCTATGGCTACACCTTC. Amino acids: CASARGSYGYTF.

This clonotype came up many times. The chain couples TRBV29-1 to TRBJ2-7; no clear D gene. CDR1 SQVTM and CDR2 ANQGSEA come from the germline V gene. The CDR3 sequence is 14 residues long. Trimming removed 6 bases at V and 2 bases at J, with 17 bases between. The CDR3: CSVQAKAQTYEQYF. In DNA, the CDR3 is TGCAGCGTCCAAGCAAAGGCACAGACCTACGAGCAGTACTTC.

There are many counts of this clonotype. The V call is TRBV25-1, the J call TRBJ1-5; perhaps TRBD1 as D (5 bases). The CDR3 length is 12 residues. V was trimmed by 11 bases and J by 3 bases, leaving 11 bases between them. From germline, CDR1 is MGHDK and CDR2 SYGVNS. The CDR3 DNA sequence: TGTGCCTCCATGGGGGACAATCAGCCCCAGCATTTT. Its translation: CASMGDNQPQHF.

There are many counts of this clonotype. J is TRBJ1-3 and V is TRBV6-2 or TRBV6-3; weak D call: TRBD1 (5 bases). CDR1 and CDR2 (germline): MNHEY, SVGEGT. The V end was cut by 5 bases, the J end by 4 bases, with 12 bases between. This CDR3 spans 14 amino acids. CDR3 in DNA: TGTGCCAGCAGTCGACAGAGCATCGGAAACACCATATATTTT. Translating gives CASSRQSIGNTIYF.

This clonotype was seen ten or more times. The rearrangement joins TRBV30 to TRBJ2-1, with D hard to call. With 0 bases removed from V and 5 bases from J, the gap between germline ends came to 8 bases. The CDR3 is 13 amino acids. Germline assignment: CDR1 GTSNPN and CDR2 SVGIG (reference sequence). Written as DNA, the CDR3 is TGTGCCTGGAGTGTACGGGTGGACAATGAGCAGTTCTTC. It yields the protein CAWSVRVDNEQFF.

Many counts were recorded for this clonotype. The CDR3 nucleotides are TGTGCCAGCAGCCTCGGGGGGCGCGGGGAGCTGTTTTTT. Translation gives CASSLGGRGELFF. J is TRBJ2-2 and V is TRBV4-2; D might be TRBD2 (7 bases). The V end lost 4 bases, the J end lost 7 bases, and 10 bases lay between the germline ends. CDR1 and CDR2 from the germline V gene are LGHNA and YNFKEQ. CDR3 length: 13 amino acids.

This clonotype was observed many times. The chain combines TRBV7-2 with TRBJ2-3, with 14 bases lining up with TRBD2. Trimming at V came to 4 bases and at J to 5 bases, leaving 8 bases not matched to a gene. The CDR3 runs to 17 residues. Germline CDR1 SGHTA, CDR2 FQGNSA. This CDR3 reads CASSSRLAGGGVDTQYF. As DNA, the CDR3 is TGTGCCAGCAGCTCCCGACTAGCGGGAGGGGGGGTAGATACGCAGTATTTT.

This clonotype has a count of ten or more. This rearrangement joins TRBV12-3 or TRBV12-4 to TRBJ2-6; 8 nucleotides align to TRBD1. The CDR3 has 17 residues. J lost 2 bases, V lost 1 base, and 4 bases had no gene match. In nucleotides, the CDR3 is TGTGCCAGCAGTTTAGGGACAGGGACCCCTGGGGCCAACGTCCTGACTTTC. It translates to CASSLGTGTPGANVLTF.